One and the same sample provided the 2 T cell receptor beta chains below, sequenced in a study of CD8+ T cells in alopecia areata. The treatment denotes: oral pan-JAK inhibitor, 5-10 mg twice daily. cDNA reverse transcribed from extracted RNA served as the sequencing template. Libraries were prepared by immunoSEQ multiplex PCR; TCRdb keeps only in-frame clonotypes and omits some of them. The top ten clones hold 1.3% of a sample with 150,000 to 200,000 clones, 50% to 70% of them seen once. The specimen was CD4+ T cells sorted from blood, collected at roughly week 49, from a patient treated with tofacitinib. These receptors all stem from a human donor with alopecia areata.

As regards this clone: In the same sample, other DNA sequences code for this CDR3. The chain links TRBV30 to TRBJ1-2; 7 nucleotides align to TRBD1. The ends lost 0 bases at V and 5 bases at J; junction bases unmatched: 0. This CDR3 region has 12 residues. In germline, CDR1 is GTSNPN, CDR2 SVGIG (reference sequence). CDR3 residues: CAWSVRGYGYTF. The CDR3 region has the DNA TGTGCCTGGAGTGTCAGGGGGTATGGCTACACCTTC.

Remarks on this clone: Within the sample, other DNA sequences also encode this same CDR3. This rearrangement joins TRBV29-1 to TRBJ1-2, with TRBD1 identical over 11 bases. J gave up 7 bases and V 6 bases, and 10 bases lay outside the gene matches. The CDR3 is 14 residues long. Germline assignment: CDR1 SQVTM and CDR2 ANQGSEA. This CDR3 is CSVSLGQGASGYTF. As DNA, the CDR3 is TGCAGCGTCTCTCTCGGACAGGGGGCATCTGGCTACACCTTC. Based on the CDR3 plus reference TRBV29-1 and TRBJ1-2, the full variable domain is SAVISQKPSRDICQRGTSLTIQCQVDSQVTMMFWYRQQPGQSLTLIATANQGSEATYESGFVIDKFPISRPNLTFSTLTVSNMSPEDSSIYLCSVSLGQGASGYTFGSGTRLTVV.